The present entry profiles one TCR beta chain with its context. The CDR3 regions of TCR beta were amplified from RNA transcripts. The TCR CDR3 first-round RT-PCR relied on the HTBI primer set. Each CDR3 protein is one row after TCRdb ran MiXCR on the multiplex PCR reads. This sample has about 290,000 distinct CDR3 sequences, with about 18% found just once. This specimen belongs to a study of T cells in Graves' hyperthyroidism and ophthalmopathy. This CDR3 region has 13 residues. V was cut by 3 bases and J by 3 bases, with 7 bases left in between. Germline V gene sequence: CDR1 KGHDR, CDR2 SFDVKD. Sequenced material: blood. The TCR comes from a woman aged 55-70 years with Graves' ophthalmopathy. This sequence joins TRBV24-1 and TRBJ1-1; D gene unclear. CDR3 coding DNA: TGTGCCACCAGTGATCCGACCGACACTGAAGCTTTCTTT. Amino acids: CATSDPTDTEAFF.